This TCR beta chain was identified in a study of Ad26.COV2.S vaccination and SARS-CoV-2 variants. General observations from the study: CD8+ and CD4+ T cells specific for spike reportedly responded with substantial breadth after vaccination. Breadth measured for non-spike TCRs was similar across vaccine and placebo recipients. Possible underestimation of total T cell responses by the TCR breadth and depth analyses was noted.

V was cut by 10 bases and J by 5 bases, with 18 bases left in between. The germline CDR1 and CDR2 sequences are LNHDA and SQIVND (reference sequence). CDR3 size: 13 residues. This clone was picked up one time. The antigen remains undetermined. This sample's treatment: about 20 received Ad26.COV2.S at low or high dose, single or two shots; about 5 received placebo; per-sample allocation not given. Each sample was drawn 63 days after the first injection (of vaccine or placebo). The table came from immunoSEQ multiplex PCR; TCRdb's copy has only in-frame clones and leaves some out. The table has 440,000 or so clones, about 92% seen once; the top ten hold more than 3.5%.

The chain uses TRBV19 and TRBJ2-7; D possibly corresponds to TRBD2 (6 bases). This TCR came from a person aged 18-60 years who received the Ad26.COV2.S COVID-19 vaccine or a placebo. Sample: peripheral blood, taken in a trial of Ad26.COV2.S vaccine versus placebo. The CDR3 DNA reads TGTGCCATTTCCCAGACTAGTATGGACGAGCAGTACTTC. This translates into CAISQTSMDEQYF.